The present T cell receptor (beta chain) was sequenced within a study of blood T cell repertoires in COVID-19. Germline CDR1 reads MNHEY; CDR2 reads SMNVEV (reference sequence). This CDR3 is 16 amino acids long. V was trimmed by 4 bases and J by 2 bases, leaving 18 bases between them. TCRdb's table, derived via immunoSEQ multiplex PCR, lists solely in-frame clones and lacks some. The sample yields 440,000 or so clones, around 91% seen once. This sequence joins TRBV27 and TRBJ2-7; D perhaps matches TRBD1 (6 bases). The sequence derives from a woman in her thirties or forties with COVID-19, enrolled during active disease. The sequenced sample was peripheral blood. In DNA, the CDR3 is TGTGCCAGCAGTTCCTATACCAGGACAGATACCTACGAGCAGTACTTC. Translation: CASSSYTRTDTYEQYF.